The source of this T cell receptor (beta chain) is a study of cytomegalovirus exposure and HLA in healthy donors (dated by TCRdb to between 2016 and 2019). With respect to the entire study: In an earlier analysis of about 560 of the donors, 276 Gb of sequence data and roughly 100 million unique TCR beta sequences from some 170 million T cells were reported. In a later genetic analysis, genome-wide SNP genotypes for about 55% of the roughly 700 donors were used, and that subset was treated as a discovery cohort. The number of donors typed differed by locus, with 629-630 for A, B, C, DRB1 and DQB1, more than 500 for DQA1, 606 for DPA1, and around 460 for DPB1. An earlier analysis of roughly 580 of the donors used high-throughput TCR beta sequencing to judge whether each TCR beta V gene segment behaved as functional or pseudogenic. Alongside the repertoire data, information on donor age, sex, ethnicity and CMV serostatus was compiled. Among 300 to 500 genotyped donors of the cohort, an average of around 240,000 unique TCR beta nucleotide sequences was sequenced per donor, of which roughly 18% were non-productive. About 320 gigabases of sequencing data and approximately 93 million unique TCR sequences were included in an early release covering roughly 600 HLA-typed donors. A separate validation cohort of over a hundred different subjects was used in addition to the roughly 670-subject first cohort. The T cell repertoires of around 670 subjects were profiled by immunosequencing and related to cytomegalovirus serostatus. High-throughput TCR immunosequencing, statistical association of individual TCRs with disease status, and machine learning were combined to predict cytomegalovirus infection status. A later analysis re-examined previously published TCR beta repertoires from more than 550 donors and added high-resolution HLA genotyping to investigate patterns of TCR occurrence. A handful of DR-DQ haplotypes were treated as single units for association and clustering because of strong linkage in the cohort. The genetic ancestry cluster associated with self-reported Caucasian donors included around 76% of the 300 to 400 genotyped donors. The study was designed to test whether signatures of past pathogen exposure could be identified by cataloging public T cell receptors. Class I and class II HLA loci were covered by the typing at four-digit resolution. Every discovery cohort repertoire had been produced on one sequencing platform. In the later analysis, no new phenotypic data were used to find candidate immune exposures; instead, reliance was placed on TCR beta sequences and their occurrence across donors.

In total, fewer than 750 healthy bone marrow donors made up the cohort. Cohort members were all nominally healthy when sampled, although unrecorded immune exposures were likely present. The donor was CMV seronegative and belonged to the group of over 300 seronegative cohort members. Each donor provided a peripheral blood sample, and peripheral blood mononuclear cells were used for TCR beta sequencing. Genomic DNA extraction from the blood cell samples was performed with the Qiagen DNeasy Blood Extraction Kit. Relative to germline, V is 7 bases shorter and J is 4 bases shorter, with 10 bases between their ends. Measured from the cysteine to the phenylalanine, the CDR3 is 13 residues long. Just the 39-base CDR3 DNA is kept, in frame starting at base 1. CDR1 is given as MDHEN and CDR2 as SYDVKM, both from the germline V gene. Results the study describes overall, beyond this receptor: Most TCR sequences were observed very rarely across donors, whereas some public TCRs were present in many individuals. In an earlier analysis of approximately 600 of the donors, most TCR beta V segments were observed in productive rearrangements about 87% or about 30% of the time, broadly matching IMGT annotations. A further reported finding was that TCR beta sequences accurately predicted the HLA-A and HLA-B alleles for most subjects in the first cohort. According to a later analysis, parvovirus B19, influenza, CMV and Epstein-Barr virus appeared linked to several top co-occurrence clusters. Assigning TCR associations to individual alleles was difficult when HLA alleles, especially DR and DQ, strongly co-occurred. The presence/absence analyses assumed that sequencing depth was roughly uniform across donors, and that assumption may not be true. The study listed approximately 150 TCR beta chains as associated with cytomegalovirus. An association between a missense DCLRE1C variant and V-gene and J-gene trimming of TCR beta chains was found in a later genetic analysis and replicated in an independent cohort. The only immune exposure information available for the cohort was CMV serostatus. According to a later analysis, most CMV-associated TCR beta chains appeared to be HLA-restricted, and the HLA associations seemed to be driven largely by CMV exposure. In this cohort, only TCR beta chains were sequenced, and detectable features were limited by the absence of alpha or paired-chain data. Because counts were too low, fewer than 20 rarely observed V segments, including chromosome 9 orphons, were excluded from the earlier analysis of several hundred of the donors. In vitro tests confirmed that a few of the cytomegalovirus-associated TCR beta chains recognize cytomegalovirus antigens. At a false discovery rate of 0.05, a later analysis linked some 17,000 TCR beta sequences to specific HLA alleles. In a later analysis, TCR association rates were found to vary across HLA loci, with the most associated TCRs seen for DRB1 alleles and the fewest for HLA-C alleles. Correlated functional status among segregating V segments might be attributable to linkage disequilibrium, but an unknown experimental factor could not be ruled out. According to a later genetic analysis, donors in an Asian-associated ancestry cluster had fewer N-insertions in productive TCRs than the approximately 630-donor mean. A cluster of highly shared sequence variants was judged likely to be a technical artifact of the sequencing pipeline. A later analysis found that HLA-associated TCR beta chains were more clonally expanded and had lower generation probabilities than equally common non-associated chains. In both the original and validation cohorts, the classifier was reported to diagnose cytomegalovirus status with high specificity and sensitivity. According to the authors, the approach could potentially be generalized to other disease states and immunological phenotypes. Because some donors lacked HLA typing at each locus, the association tests relied only on the typed subset. The 87-base-pair reads could not distinguish some IMGT-functional V segments, including TRBV6-2 and TRBV6-3, so those segments were excluded.

As regards this clone: Its antigen specificity is not known. Per-base qualities were not stored, and no clone one base away is much larger.

The library was built by means of the immunoSEQ multiplex PCR assay. A mixture of 60 forward primers for TCR Vbeta segments and 13 reverse primers for TCR Jbeta segments was used in the multiplex PCR. Amplification of the CDR3 region of rearranged TCR beta genes was performed with a multiplex PCR assay on genomic DNA. On the Illumina HiSeq System, the amplified TCR beta libraries were sequenced as 87-base-pair reads. Concerning the study's data processing: Across the 640 or so repertoires, a later analysis counted 75 million to 90 million unique TCR beta chains, roughly 11 million of which were shared by at least two donors. Raw reads were error-corrected and collapsed into unique sequences with a nearest-neighbor algorithm that merged closely related sequences to remove PCR and sequencing errors. CDR3 sequences were aligned to IMGT reference sequences to assign V, D and J gene segments. For a sequence to be retained, a match of at least six nucleotides to both a V gene segment and a J gene segment was required. A rearrangement counted as productive if the CDR3 had no stop codons and remained in frame with V and J, and every other rearrangement counted as non-productive. Following IMGT convention, CDR3 was defined as the stretch from the second conserved V-encoded cysteine to the conserved J-encoded phenylalanine. The earlier analysis of a few hundred of the donors excluded sequences that lacked an unambiguous match to a single V gene segment. In an earlier analysis of 500 to 750 of the donors, V segments were called functional above 56.7% productive rearrangements and were called segregating when the between-donor standard deviation exceeded 5%. A statistical classification framework was built for diagnosing cytomegalovirus status from the catalog of TCR beta chain sequences. In a later analysis, V and J genes were assigned by comparing TCR nucleotide sequences against IMGT/GENE-DB human TR gene sequences. A later analysis assigned CDR3 sequences and most-parsimonious VDJ recombination scenarios with the TCRdist pipeline. In a later analysis, each TCR beta chain was defined by its CDR3 amino acid sequence together with its V-gene family, and reads without a unique V-gene family were excluded. As a way to deal with suspected cross-contamination and a sequencing artifact, a later analysis dropped 450 to 600 nucleotide sequences that were highly shared and had low generation probability. In a later analysis, a clonal expansion index was calculated for each public chain from normalized within-repertoire ranks of inferred template counts. In a later analysis, generation probabilities were computed with a VDJ recombination model fitted to out-of-frame rearrangements, and the resulting probabilities were checked against IGoR. In a later analysis, TCR-TCR, TCR-HLA and TCR-CMV co-occurrence was scored with hypergeometric tests, and a repertoire-size bias correction was applied to TCR pairs. To estimate false discovery rates, a later analysis permuted the HLA or CMV assignments 20 times. In a later analysis, co-occurring TCRs were grouped with DBSCAN, and TCRdist sequence similarity was added when clustering was performed within HLA-allele-positive subsets. Co-occurrence clustering excluded repertoires with fewer than 30,000 or more than 120,000 public chains, plus five with anomalous nucleotide sharing. TCRdb holds this immuneACCESS table with in-frame rearrangements only. Some clones are missing; in checked studies, unresolved V genes explain under half, and the rest has no known cause. V, J and clone size are taken as reported in that table, and D and trimming were inferred from the DNA itself. Present in this sample are about 98,000 clones, roughly 70% of which were seen just once. The top ten clonotypes cover about 2% of the sample.

The TCR was taken from a male donor in good health and CMV-seronegative. Specimen: PBMCs. Recombination joined TRBV28 with TRBJ2-2, with the D segment identity uncertain. CDR3 loop: CASTLVSTGELFF. DNA sequence: TGTGCCAGCACCCTTGTCAGCACCGGGGAGCTGTTTTTT.